Below are 18 T cell receptor beta chains sequenced from a single sample in a study of blood T cell repertoires in COVID-19. TCRdb's copy holds only in-frame clones and misses some; the assay was immunoSEQ multiplex PCR. The repertoire holds approximately 150,000 clones, with about 82% as singletons. The sample consisted of PBMCs or T cells enriched from blood (not recorded which). The receptors derive from a woman aged 40 to 49 who had recovered from COVID-19.

The V call is TRBV3-1 (or the pseudogene TRBV3-2), the J call TRBJ1-1; no clear D gene. This CDR3 is built from 14 residues. The V gene's germline CDR1 is LGHDT and CDR2 YNNKEL (reference sequence). Trimming removed 2 bases from V and 1 base from J, with 8 bases in between. The CDR3 coding sequence is TGTGCCAGCAGCCAACTTCGAGGGAACACTGAAGCTTTCTTT. Residues: CASSQLRGNTEAFF.

The gene calls are TRBV11-2 and TRBJ2-1; 9 nucleotides match TRBD2. Losses at the gene ends were 5 bases for V and 3 bases for J; bases not matched to a gene: 5. CDR1 is SGHAT and CDR2 is FQNNGV in the germline V gene. The CDR3 covers 15 residues. The CDR3 protein is CASSVNSGGYNEQFF. The DNA of the CDR3 is TGTGCCAGCAGCGTTAATAGCGGGGGCTACAATGAGCAGTTCTTC.

This chain links TRBV19 with TRBJ1-2, with 7 bases identical to TRBD1. The V gene's germline CDR1 is LNHDA and CDR2 SQIVND (reference sequence). The CDR3 sequence is 13 residues long. V dropped 3 bases and J dropped 4; count of bases not matched to a gene: 2. CDR3 in amino acids: CASSMRGPYGYTF. CDR3 nucleotide sequence: TGTGCCAGTAGTATGAGGGGGCCCTATGGCTACACCTTC.

The chain joins TRBV30 to TRBJ2-1; 7 bases are shared with TRBD2. CDR1 and CDR2 from the germline V gene are GTSNPN and SVGIG (reference sequence). V trimming: 4 bases; J trimming: 7 bases; junction bases outside the gene matches: 7. The CDR3 sequence is 13 residues long. DNA of the CDR3: TGTGCCTGGACTAGCGGTCGTTGGAATGAGCAGTTCTTC. This sequence encodes CAWTSGRWNEQFF.

The rearrangement joins TRBV9 to TRBJ2-5, with D perhaps TRBD1 (5 bases). This CDR3 contains 16 residues. Germline V gene sequence: CDR1 SGDLS, CDR2 YYNGEE. With 2 bases removed from V and 1 base from J, the gap between germline ends came to 15 bases. CDR3 nucleotide sequence: TGTGCCAGCAGCGTTTCAGGGTTGGGCTCCCAAGAGACCCAGTACTTC. Translation: CASSVSGLGSQETQYF.

This sequence joins TRBV24-1 and TRBJ1-2; D not certain. Germline CDR1 reads KGHDR; CDR2 reads SFDVKD. The V end lost 2 bases, the J end lost 1 base, and 7 bases lay between the germline ends. The CDR3 extends over 14 amino acids. The CDR3 sequence: CATSDSRINYGYTF. The CDR3 nucleotides are TGTGCCACCAGTGATTCCAGGATTAACTATGGCTACACCTTC.

This rearrangement joins TRBV3-1 (or the pseudogene TRBV3-2) to TRBJ1-4; D remains unclear. CDR3 length equals 13 residues. V was shortened by 4 bases and J by 5 bases, with 8 bases between the two germline ends. Germline loops: CDR1 LGHDT, CDR2 YNNKEL (reference sequence). The CDR3 reads CASSLRENEKLFF. CDR3 bases: TGTGCCAGCAGCCTCCGGGAAAATGAAAAACTGTTTTTT.

A few counts support this clone. The chain is built from TRBV5-6 and TRBJ1-2; 8 bases map to TRBD1. J was trimmed by 7 bases and V by 3 bases; bases with no gene match: 11. CDR1 is SGHDT and CDR2 is YYEEEE in the germline V gene. The length of the CDR3 is 15 residues. CDR3 DNA: TGTGCCAGCAGCTGGGGACAGGTCCTGGCGAGTGGCTACACCTTC. It encodes CASSWGQVLASGYTF.

The V and J genes are TRBV4-1 and TRBJ1-2, with 9 bases fitting TRBD1. The ends lost 0 bases at V and 5 bases at J; junction bases unmatched: 4. CDR1 is MGHRA and CDR2 is YSYEKL in the germline V gene. CDR3 length equals 15 residues. The chain's CDR3 is CASSQDEQGAYGYTF. The CDR3 DNA reads TGCGCCAGCAGCCAAGATGAACAGGGGGCATATGGCTACACCTTC.

This clone has just a few counts. The chain links TRBV30 to TRBJ1-2; D unclear. Germline V gives CDR1 GTSNPN, CDR2 SVGIG (reference sequence). This CDR3 region has 15 residues. Between the trimmed V and J ends, which lost 0 bases and 4 bases, there was a span of 15 bases. The CDR3 spells CAWSVPYSVVYGYTF. In DNA form, the CDR3 reads TGTGCCTGGAGTGTACCCTACTCGGTGGTCTATGGCTACACCTTC. The full variable domain, rest sourced from reference TRBV30 and TRBJ1-2, is SQTIHQWPATLVQPVGSPLSLECTVEGTSNPNLYWYRQAAGRGLQLLFYSVGIGQISSEVPQNLSASRPQDRQFILSSKKLLLSDSGFYLCAWSVPYSVVYGYTFGSGTRLTVV.

The chain employs TRBV5-6 and TRBJ1-1; D is perhaps TRBD1 (6 bases). From germline, CDR1 is SGHDT and CDR2 YYEEEE. Trimming shortened V by 4 bases and J by 1 base, and 20 bases separated the two germline ends. The CDR3 loop spans 17 amino acids. The CDR3 reads CASSEKQGTKKNTEAFF. The DNA of the CDR3 is TGTGCCAGCAGCGAGAAGCAGGGGACGAAAAAGAACACTGAAGCTTTCTTT. Supplemented by reference TRBV5-6 and TRBJ1-1, the full variable domain reads DAGVTQSPTHLIKTRGQQVTLRCSPKSGHDTVSWYQQALGQGPQFIFQYYEEEERQRGNFPDRFSGHQFPNYSSELNVNALLLGDSALYLCASSEKQGTKKNTEAFFGQGTRLTVV.

This clone was detected a few times. The V call is TRBV10-3, the J call TRBJ2-7; D perhaps matches TRBD2 (5 bases). There are 12 residues in the CDR3. The V end lost 6 bases, the J end lost 3 bases, and 9 bases lay between the germline ends. Germline V CDR1 and CDR2: ENHRY, SYGVKD. This CDR3 is CAISREHYEQYF. CDR3 sequence (DNA): TGTGCCATCAGCCGGGAACACTACGAGCAGTACTTC.

This clone has a count of ten or more. This rearrangement joins TRBV5-4 to TRBJ1-2; TRBD1 aligns across 9 bases. Germline-derived CDR1 and CDR2 are SGHNT and YYREEE (reference sequence). The trim removed 2 bases at V and 3 bases at J, leaving 5 bases unmatched. This CDR3 is 15 amino acids long. The CDR3 sequence: CASSFLDRGYYGYTF. Written as DNA, the CDR3 is TGTGCCAGCAGCTTCCTGGACAGGGGCTACTATGGCTACACCTTC.

This chain connects TRBV15 to TRBJ2-7; D is perhaps TRBD2 (5 bases). The CDR3 has 16 amino acids. Germline CDR1 LNHNV, CDR2 YYDKDF (reference sequence). Trimming removed 5 bases from V and 2 bases from J, with 19 bases in between. The CDR3 loop reads CATSPEGNSGTYEQYF. DNA for the CDR3: TGTGCCACCAGCCCCGAGGGAAATTCCGGGACCTACGAGCAGTACTTC.

The chain couples TRBV29-1 to TRBJ1-1; the D is unclear. Germline V gives CDR1 SQVTM, CDR2 ANQGSEA. The CDR3 runs 12 residues. V was trimmed by 4 bases and J by 0 bases, leaving 6 bases between them. CDR3 protein: CSVGHLNTEAFF. CDR3 in DNA: TGCAGCGTTGGACACCTGAACACTGAAGCTTTCTTT.

The rearrangement joins TRBV6-6 to TRBJ1-1; 9 bases fit TRBD1. The V gene's germline CDR1 is MNHNY and CDR2 SVGAGI (reference sequence). The junction had 9 bases not matched to a gene; V was cut back by 3 bases and J by 4 bases. The CDR3 extends over 16 amino acids. CDR3 coding DNA: TGTGCCAGCAGTTATCACAGGGGGCAGCTTGGCACTGAAGCTTTCTTT. Translating gives CASSYHRGQLGTEAFF.

J is TRBJ2-7 and V is TRBV12-3 or TRBV12-4, with D hard to call. CDR3 size: 12 residues. The ends were cut back, 2 bases at V and 8 bases at J, with 10 bases in the middle. For the CDR3, the DNA is TGTGCCAGCAGTTTACGACGGAGCCAGCAGTACTTC. This codes for CASSLRRSQQYF.

This clone was detected only once. The rearrangement joins TRBV5-1 to TRBJ1-4; D might be TRBD1 (5 bases). The CDR3 is made up of 17 amino acids. Trimming shortened V by 1 base and J by 7 bases, and 20 bases separated the two germline ends. The germline gives CDR1 SGHRS, CDR2 YFSETQ. The chain's CDR3 is CASSLTGLKIGGEKLFF. CDR3 DNA: TGCGCCAGCAGCTTGACGGGACTGAAGATTGGGGGTGAAAAACTGTTTTTT.